This entry describes one TCR beta chain. What it binds is not known. This entry belongs to a study of shared clonotypes between healthy human individuals. Running of the assay took place at deep level. TCRdb's copy holds only in-frame clones and misses some; the assay was immunoSEQ multiplex PCR. The sample yields approximately 98,000 clones, around 65% seen once. Study-level results: Estimated richness values were generally larger in naive subsets than in memory subsets. The sampled material consisted only of blood, and tissue repertoires are likely to differ.

This CDR3 spans 15 amino acids. The ends were cut back, 9 bases at V and 2 bases at J, with 18 bases in the middle. Germline V gene sequence: CDR1 LNHDA, CDR2 SQIVND (reference sequence). Sequenced input: memory CD8+ T cells sorted from blood. As for subset: CD45RO+ cells pooled with CCR7-negative TemRA cells. The sequence was obtained from a woman aged 25 to 45 in good health. The chain has TRBV19 and TRBJ2-3; tentatively, D is TRBD2 (6 bases). CDR3 in amino acids: CASSSFSGFTDTQYF. CDR3 DNA: TGTGCCAGCTCCTCGTTCAGCGGGTTCACAGATACGCAGTATTTT.